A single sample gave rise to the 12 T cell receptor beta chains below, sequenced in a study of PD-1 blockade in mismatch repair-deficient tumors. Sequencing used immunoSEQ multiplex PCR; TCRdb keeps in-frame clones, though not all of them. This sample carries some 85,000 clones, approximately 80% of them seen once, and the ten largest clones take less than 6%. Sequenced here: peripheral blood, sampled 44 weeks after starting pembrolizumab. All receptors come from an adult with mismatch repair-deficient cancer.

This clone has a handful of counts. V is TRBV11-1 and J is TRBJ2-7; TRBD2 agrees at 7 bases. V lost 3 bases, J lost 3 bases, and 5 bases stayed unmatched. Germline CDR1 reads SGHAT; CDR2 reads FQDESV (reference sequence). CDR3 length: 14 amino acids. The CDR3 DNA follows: TGTGCCAGCAGCTTTGGGCTAGCGGACTACGAGCAGTACTTC. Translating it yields CASSFGLADYEQYF.

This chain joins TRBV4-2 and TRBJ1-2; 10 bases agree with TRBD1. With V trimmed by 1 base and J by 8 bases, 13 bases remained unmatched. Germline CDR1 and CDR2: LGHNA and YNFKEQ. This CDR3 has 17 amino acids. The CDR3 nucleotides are TGTGCCAGCAGCCAAGGGACCGGGACAGGGGCCCTCTTCGGCTACACCTTC. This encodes CASSQGTGTGALFGYTF.

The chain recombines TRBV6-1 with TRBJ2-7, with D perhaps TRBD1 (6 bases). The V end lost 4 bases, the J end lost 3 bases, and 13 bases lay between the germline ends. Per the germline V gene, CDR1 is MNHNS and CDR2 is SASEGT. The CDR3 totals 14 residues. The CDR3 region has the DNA TGTGCCAGCAGTGTTGCAGGGGTGATCTACGAGCAGTACTTC. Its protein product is CASSVAGVIYEQYF.

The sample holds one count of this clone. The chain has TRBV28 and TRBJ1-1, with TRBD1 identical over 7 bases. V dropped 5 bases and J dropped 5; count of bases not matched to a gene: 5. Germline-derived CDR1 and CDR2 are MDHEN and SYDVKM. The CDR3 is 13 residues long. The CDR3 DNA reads TGTGCCAGCAGTCTAGGGGGCCGAACTGAAGCTTTCTTT. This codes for CASSLGGRTEAFF.

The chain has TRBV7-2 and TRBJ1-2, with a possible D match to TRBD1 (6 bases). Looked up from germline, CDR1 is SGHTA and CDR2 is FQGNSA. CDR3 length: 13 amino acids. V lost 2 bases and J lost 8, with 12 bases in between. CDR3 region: CASSLPGALGYTF. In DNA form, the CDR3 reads TGTGCCAGCAGCTTACCGGGGGCACTGGGCTACACCTTC.

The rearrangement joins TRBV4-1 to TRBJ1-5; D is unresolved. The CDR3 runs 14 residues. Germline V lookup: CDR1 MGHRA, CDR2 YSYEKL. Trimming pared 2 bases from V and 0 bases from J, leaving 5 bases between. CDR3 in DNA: TGCGCCAGCAGCCAATTCCCTAGCAATCAGCCCCAGCATTTT. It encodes CASSQFPSNQPQHF.

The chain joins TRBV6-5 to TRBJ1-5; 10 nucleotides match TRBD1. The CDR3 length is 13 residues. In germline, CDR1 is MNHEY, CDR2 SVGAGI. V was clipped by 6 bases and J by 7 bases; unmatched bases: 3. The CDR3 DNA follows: TGTGCCAGCAGGGACAGGGGGAGCCAGCCCCAGCATTTT. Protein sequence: CASRDRGSQPQHF.

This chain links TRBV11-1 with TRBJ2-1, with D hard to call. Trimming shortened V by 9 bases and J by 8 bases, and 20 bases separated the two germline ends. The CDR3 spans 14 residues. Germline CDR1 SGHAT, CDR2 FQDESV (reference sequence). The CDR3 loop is CASLSNENLYEQFF. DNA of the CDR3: TGTGCCAGTCTATCGAATGAGAATCTCTATGAGCAGTTCTTC.

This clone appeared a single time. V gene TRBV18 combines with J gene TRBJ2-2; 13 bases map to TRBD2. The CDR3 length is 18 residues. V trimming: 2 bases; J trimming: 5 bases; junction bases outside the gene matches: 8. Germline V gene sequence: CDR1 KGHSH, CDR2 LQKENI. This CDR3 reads CASSPKRTSGSQTGELFF. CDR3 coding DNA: TGTGCCAGCTCACCAAAGAGGACTAGCGGGAGTCAGACCGGGGAGCTGTTTTTT.

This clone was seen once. The DNA of the CDR3 is TGTGCCAGCAGTGACCGGACAGGGCAGCAGCCCCAGCATTTT. It specifies CASSDRTGQQPQHF. The chain has TRBV2 and TRBJ1-5, with TRBD1 identical over 8 bases. The CDR3 length is 14 residues. With V trimmed by 3 bases and J by 7 bases, 5 bases remained unmatched. Germline lookup yields CDR1 SNHLY and CDR2 FYNNEI.

The CDR3 bases are TGTGCCAGCAGTCGGGACAGAATGAACACTGAAGCTTTCTTT. It is translated as CASSRDRMNTEAFF. This chain uses TRBV27 with TRBJ1-1; TRBD1 matches 7 bases. Looked up from germline, CDR1 is MNHEY and CDR2 is SMNVEV (reference sequence). This CDR3 region has 14 residues. V trimming: 5 bases; J trimming: 0 bases; junction bases outside the gene matches: 3.

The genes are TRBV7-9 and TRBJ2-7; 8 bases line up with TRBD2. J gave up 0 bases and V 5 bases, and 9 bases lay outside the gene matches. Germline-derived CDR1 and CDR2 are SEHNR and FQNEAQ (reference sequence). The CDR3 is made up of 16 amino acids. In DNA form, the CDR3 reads TGTGCCAGCAGCGACCCGGGACTAGGGAGCTCCTACGAGCAGTACTTC. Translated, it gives CASSDPGLGSSYEQYF.